The entry below describes one T cell receptor beta chain. This entry belongs to a study of blood T cell repertoires in COVID-19. The germline V gene encodes CDR1 MNHEY and CDR2 SVGEGT. V lost 5 bases to trimming and J lost 2 bases, with 12 bases between them. The CDR3 length is 15 residues. Per the study methods: Amplifying reference gene primers gave estimates of nucleated cell counts. The assay was immunoSEQ multiplex PCR, and TCRdb's table has in-frame clones only and misses some. V, J and clone size were drawn from that table, and D and trimming were deduced from the DNA. The table records about 340,000 clones, about 90% of them present only once.

The TCR comes from a woman aged 18 to 35 who had recovered from COVID-19. The rearrangement uses TRBV6-2 or TRBV6-3 and TRBJ2-2, with D possibly being TRBD2 (6 bases). Sample: peripheral blood. The CDR3 sequence: CASSRDLRNTGELFF. In DNA form, the CDR3 reads TGTGCCAGCAGTCGGGACTTGCGAAACACCGGGGAGCTGTTTTTT.